This T cell receptor (beta chain) was obtained from a study of blood T cell repertoires in COVID-19. Looking at the study overall: There were acute and convalescent COVID-19 samples, and they came from the United States, Italy and Spain. PBMCs, B-cell-depleted T cells, or T cells were the source of the cDNA or gDNA that made up the material.

Per the authors' pipeline: Amplification of reference gene primers was used by the study to estimate nucleated cell counts. Here immunoSEQ multiplex PCR was the method, and the copy in TCRdb shows in-frame clones only, minus some. V and J calls and clone size are copied from that table; D and trimming were computed from the DNA. This repertoire shows roughly 200,000 clones, about nine tenths found once; its top ten account for over 3%. Which cohort a participant joined came from the clinical history participants gave. CDR1 and CDR2 (germline): SNHLY, FYNNEI. V lost 6 bases and J 7 bases, leaving 19 bases between the germline ends. The CDR3 totals 15 residues. The table lists this clone with a few counts.

The receptor was derived from a woman in her forties with acute COVID-19. The genes are TRBV2 and TRBJ1-5, with D perhaps TRBD1 (6 bases). Sequences were obtained from PBMCs or T cells enriched from blood (not recorded which). CDR3 coding DNA: TGTGCCAGCAGGACGGAGGATGGGGGCCGGCAGCCCCAGCATTTT. This translates into CASRTEDGGRQPQHF.